These 26 T cell receptor beta chains came from one sample sequenced in a study of cytomegalovirus exposure and HLA in healthy donors. With 60 Vbeta and 13 Jbeta primers, the PCR was carried out. TCRdb's table, derived via immunoSEQ multiplex PCR, lists solely in-frame clones and lacks some. The profile shows 200,000 or so clones, 76% of them singletons. Sequencing used PBMCs. The receptors here all came from a man between 18 and 29 years old in good health and CMV-seronegative.

The rearrangement joins TRBV5-4 to TRBJ2-5; 9 nucleotides agree with TRBD1. The J call may be mistaken, given a closer DNA end match to TRBJ2-7. There are 14 residues in the CDR3. Germline-derived CDR1 and CDR2 are SGHNT and YYREEE (reference sequence). CDR3 protein: CASSSQGAVTEQYF. The CDR3 DNA is TGTGCCAGCAGCTCACAGGGGGCTGTCACCGAGCAGTACTTC.

V and J are TRBV6-1 and TRBJ1-1; unclear D gene. The V gene's germline CDR1 is MNHNS and CDR2 SASEGT. The CDR3 consists of 9 residues. The CDR3 coding sequence is TGTGCAACAGACACTGAAGCTTTCTTT. This gives the protein CATDTEAFF.

This chain uses TRBV10-3 with TRBJ1-4; 11 bases agree with TRBD1. The J segment lost 8 bases and the V segment lost 10 bases, leaving 3 bases of the junction unmatched. CDR1 is ENHRY, CDR2 SYGVKD, per germline. This CDR3 region has 12 residues. The CDR3 sequence is CATGTGGEKLFF. For the CDR3, the DNA is TGTGCCACCGGGACAGGGGGGGAAAAACTGTTTTTT.

This chain joins TRBV6-1 and TRBJ2-7; 10 nucleotides agree with TRBD1. The CDR3 totals 15 residues. V shed 1 base, J shed 1 base, and the junction held 1 base outside the gene matches. Germline assignment: CDR1 MNHNS and CDR2 SASEGT. CDR3 bases: TGTGCCAGCAGTGAAGGACAGGGGGCTTCCTACGAGCAGTACTTC. The encoded protein is CASSEGQGASYEQYF.

The rearrangement uses TRBV11-2 and TRBJ2-7, with D perhaps TRBD1 (5 bases). V gave up 5 bases and J gave up 2 bases, with 19 bases separating them. Germline V lookup: CDR1 SGHAT, CDR2 FQNNGV. The CDR3 has 16 amino acids. CDR3 DNA sequence: TGTGCCAGCAGCGCATCTACAGGTTTCGGTACCTACGAGCAGTACTTC. This gives the protein CASSASTGFGTYEQYF.

The chain is built from TRBV28 and TRBJ2-3, with a possible D match to TRBD1 (6 bases). The CDR3 is 13 amino acids. The V end was cut by 6 bases, the J end by 4 bases, with 11 bases between. Germline V CDR1 and CDR2: MDHEN, SYDVKM. The CDR3 reads CASRLQGPDTQYF. The CDR3 DNA reads TGTGCCAGCAGACTACAGGGCCCAGATACGCAGTATTTT.

The chain joins TRBV7-9 to TRBJ2-3; maybe TRBD2 (6 bases). The CDR3 sequence is 15 residues long. Trimming removed 5 bases from V and 7 bases from J, with 19 bases in between. Germline CDR1 and CDR2: SEHNR and FQNEAQ (reference sequence). CDR3 residues: CASSPAGTGSNTQYF. Written as DNA, the CDR3 is TGTGCCAGCAGCCCAGCCGGGACTGGGAGTAATACGCAGTATTTT. Full variable domain (missing parts from reference TRBV7-9 and TRBJ2-3): DTGVSQNPRHKITKRGQNVTFRCDPISEHNRLYWYRQTLGQGPEFLTYFQNEAQLEKSRLLSDRFSAERPKGSFSTLEIQRTEQGDSAMYLCASSPAGTGSNTQYFGPGTRLTVL.

V usage is TRBV6-5 and J usage is TRBJ2-1, with D unclear. The germline V and J ends were trimmed by 0 bases and 10 bases, with 13 bases remaining between them. The CDR3 runs to 14 residues. CDR1 is MNHEY, CDR2 SVGAGI, per germline. The CDR3 spells CASSYSRESYEQFF. In nucleotides, the CDR3 is TGTGCCAGCAGTTACTCGAGAGAAAGCTACGAGCAGTTCTTC.

This clone was counted only a few times. The V gene is TRBV19, the J gene TRBJ1-5; D is unresolved. This CDR3 region has 13 residues. Trimming cost V 6 bases and J 7 bases, with 13 bases left between them. Per the germline V gene, CDR1 is LNHDA and CDR2 is SQIVND (reference sequence). CDR3 sequence: CASSPRLQQPQHF. CDR3 nucleotide sequence: TGTGCCAGTAGCCCCAGGTTACAACAGCCCCAGCATTTT.

The chain couples TRBV19 to TRBJ1-2; D perhaps matches TRBD1 (6 bases). The CDR3 consists of 12 residues. V lost 5 bases to trimming and J lost 7 bases, with 11 bases between them. Germline CDR1 is LNHDA and CDR2 is SQIVND (reference sequence). The CDR3 DNA reads as TGTGCCAGTAGTTCACAGGGATCTGGCTACACCTTC. Protein: CASSSQGSGYTF. Supplemented by reference TRBV19 and TRBJ1-2, the full variable domain reads DGGITQSPKYLFRKEGQNVTLSCEQNLNHDAMYWYRQDPGQGLRLIYYSQIVNDFQKGDIAEGYSVSREKKESFPLTVTSAQKNPTAFYLCASSSQGSGYTFGSGTRLTVV.

CDR3: CASSYALSSYNEQFF. CDR3 bases: TGTGCCAGCAGTTACGCGCTGAGCTCCTACAATGAGCAGTTCTTC. The J gene is TRBJ2-1, the V gene TRBV6-5, with D uncertain. Germline CDR1 reads MNHEY; CDR2 reads SVGAGI. V lost 2 bases, J lost 0 bases, and 8 bases lay in between. This CDR3 has 15 residues.

This clone was picked up a small number of times. This chain's CDR3 is CAWRDRANNQPQHF. The CDR3 DNA is TGTGCCTGGCGCGACAGGGCAAACAATCAGCCCCAGCATTTT. This chain joins TRBV30 and TRBJ1-5; 7 bases align to TRBD1. V lost 5 bases, J lost 3 bases, and 7 bases stayed unmatched. Germline loops: CDR1 GTSNPN, CDR2 SVGIG (reference sequence). This CDR3 is 14 amino acids long. Supplemented by reference TRBV30 and TRBJ1-5, the full variable domain reads SQTIHQWPATLVQPVGSPLSLECTVEGTSNPNLYWYRQAAGRGLQLLFYSVGIGQISSEVPQNLSASRPQDRQFILSSKKLLLSDSGFYLCAWRDRANNQPQHFGDGTRLSIL.

The rearrangement links TRBV7-9 to TRBJ1-3, with a tentative D call TRBD1 (5 bases). Trimming shortened V by 1 base and J by 1 base, and 14 bases separated the two germline ends. The CDR3 is 17 amino acids. CDR1 SEHNR and CDR2 FQNEAQ come from the germline V gene (reference sequence). In nucleotides, the CDR3 is TGTGCCAGCAGCTTAGTCCGCCTGACAGAATCTGGAAACACCATATATTTT. Amino acid sequence: CASSLVRLTESGNTIYF.

A word on this clone: This specimen includes other DNA sequences encoding the same CDR3. This chain connects TRBV27 to TRBJ2-7, with 10 bases fitting TRBD1. The J segment lost 4 bases and the V segment lost 5 bases, leaving 5 bases of the junction unmatched. The CDR3 is 14 amino acids. Germline CDR1 is MNHEY and CDR2 is SMNVEV (reference sequence). CDR3 sequence: CASSPRTGGYEQYF. The CDR3 DNA reads as TGTGCCAGCAGTCCAAGGACAGGGGGTTACGAGCAGTACTTC.

As concerns this clone: At one of its ends the junction is not consistent with the germline gene, which may arise from a read error. The rearrangement links TRBV7-6 to TRBJ1-2; 12 bases are shared with TRBD1. Germline loops: CDR1 SGHVS, CDR2 FNYEAQ. This CDR3 region has 16 residues. The CDR3: CASSLAPGQGADGYTF. CDR3 in DNA: TGTGCCAGCAGCCTAGCCCCGGGACAGGGGGCCGATGGCTACACCTTC.

The chain combines TRBV7-6 with TRBJ2-3, with TRBD2 matching 13 bases. Germline CDR1 reads SGHVS; CDR2 reads FNYEAQ. The CDR3 has 16 residues. V shed 4 bases, J shed 4 bases, and the junction held 5 bases outside the gene matches. CDR3 coding DNA: TGTGCCAGCAGCTCGGGACTAGCGGGGCGCCCAGATACGCAGTATTTT. Its translation: CASSSGLAGRPDTQYF.

The chain links TRBV4-1 to TRBJ2-1, with D tentatively TRBD2 (6 bases). CDR1 and CDR2 (germline): MGHRA, YSYEKL. The CDR3 has 17 residues. The V end lost 1 base, the J end lost 0 bases, and 13 bases lay between the germline ends. The CDR3 nucleotides are TGCGCCAGCAGCCAAGGCCCCAGCGGGCTCTCCTACAATGAGCAGTTCTTC. It encodes CASSQGPSGLSYNEQFF.

The chain uses TRBV7-3 and TRBJ2-2; 8 bases line up with TRBD2. Germline loops: CDR1 SGHTA, CDR2 FQGTGA. The J segment lost 2 bases and the V segment lost 5 bases, leaving 13 bases of the junction unmatched. CDR3 length equals 18 residues. The CDR3, as DNA: TGTGCCAGCAGCCCGGCCACCTGGCTAGCGGGTAACACCGGGGAGCTGTTTTTT. Encoded protein: CASSPATWLAGNTGELFF.

This clone showed up just a few times. The CDR3 bases are TGTGCCAGCACACCGGGACAGGGGGTAAAGGAGTGGTTAGCGGGAGGACTCTACGAGCAGTACTTC. As protein: CASTPGQGVKEWLAGGLYEQYF. V gene TRBV2 combines with J gene TRBJ2-5; a weak D match, TRBD1 (11 bases). The last part of the DNA fits TRBJ2-7 better; the J call may be wrong. In germline, CDR1 is SNHLY, CDR2 FYNNEI. The length of the CDR3 is 22 residues.

V and J are TRBV7-3 and TRBJ2-3; 8 positions agree with TRBD1. In germline, CDR1 is SGHTA, CDR2 FQGTGA. The CDR3 consists of 15 residues. V shed 1 base and J 6 bases; nucleotides not matched to a gene: 6. The CDR3 sequence is CASSLSQGAPDTQYF. In nucleotides, the CDR3 is TGTGCCAGCAGCTTAAGTCAGGGGGCCCCGGATACGCAGTATTTT.

V usage is TRBV29-1 and J usage is TRBJ1-2; 10 nucleotides match TRBD1. The CDR3 sequence is 15 residues long. J was trimmed by 6 bases and V by 7 bases; bases with no gene match: 14. The germline gives CDR1 SQVTM, CDR2 ANQGSEA. The CDR3 coding sequence is TGCAGCGCCCGCCAGCTTATGACAGGGGGCGATGGCTACACCTTC. Residues: CSARQLMTGGDGYTF.

The V call is TRBV29-1, the J call TRBJ2-7; D unresolved. The CDR3 is 14 amino acids. CDR1 SQVTM and CDR2 ANQGSEA come from the germline V gene. Trimming cost V 5 bases and J 4 bases, with 18 bases left between them. The CDR3 region has the DNA TGCAGCGTTATCCCCACGAGTACCTCTTACGAGCAGTACTTC. Translated, it gives CSVIPTSTSYEQYF.

V and J are TRBV12-5 and TRBJ2-1, with 11 nucleotides matching TRBD2. The V and J ends lost 3 bases and 3 bases, in that order; junction bases with no gene match: 13. CDR1 is LGHNT, CDR2 FRNRAP, per germline. This CDR3 comprises 19 residues. CDR3 protein: CASGFQYLRLAGHYNEQFF. CDR3 nucleotides: TGTGCTAGTGGTTTCCAATACTTAAGACTAGCGGGACACTACAATGAGCAGTTCTTC.

J is TRBJ2-7 and V is TRBV19; TRBD2 aligns across 11 bases. V was pared by 4 bases and J by 1 base, with 3 bases of the junction left unmatched. Germline V gives CDR1 LNHDA, CDR2 SQIVND (reference sequence). This CDR3 has 15 amino acids. CDR3 sequence: CASSTTSGSSYEQYF. In DNA, the CDR3 is TGTGCCAGTAGTACAACTAGCGGGAGTTCCTACGAGCAGTACTTC. The whole variable domain, filled in from reference TRBV19 and TRBJ2-7, reads DGGITQSPKYLFRKEGQNVTLSCEQNLNHDAMYWYRQDPGQGLRLIYYSQIVNDFQKGDIAEGYSVSREKKESFPLTVTSAQKNPTAFYLCASSTTSGSSYEQYFGPGTRLTVT.

The rearrangement joins TRBV28 to TRBJ2-6; the D is unclear. This CDR3 comprises 15 residues. With 7 bases removed from V and 2 bases from J, the gap between germline ends came to 12 bases. The V gene's germline CDR1 is MDHEN and CDR2 SYDVKM. The CDR3 protein is CASTHARAGANVLTF. CDR3 nucleotides: TGTGCCAGCACCCACGCACGGGCTGGGGCCAACGTCCTGACTTTC. The entire variable domain, with the rest obtained from reference TRBV28 and TRBJ2-6, is as follows: DVKVTQSSRYLVKRTGEKVFLECVQDMDHENMFWYRQDPGLGLRLIYFSYDVKMKEKGDIPEGYSVSREKKERFSLILESASTNQTSMYLCASTHARAGANVLTFGAGSRLTVL.

This clone showed up just once. V usage is TRBV6-5 and J usage is TRBJ1-6, with D perhaps matching TRBD1 (5 bases). The CDR3 length is 15 residues. Germline V gene lookup returns CDR1 MNHEY and CDR2 SVGAGI. Trimming pared 6 bases from V and 7 bases from J, leaving 16 bases between. CDR3 sequence: CASSSLGGWNSPLHF. DNA of the CDR3: TGTGCCAGCAGCTCACTCGGGGGGTGGAATTCACCCCTCCACTTT.